The 30 T cell receptor beta chains below were found in one sample sequenced in a study of graft-versus-host responses after intestinal transplantation. Processing released intraepithelial and lamina propria lymphocytes from the graft tissue. The table came from immunoSEQ multiplex PCR; TCRdb's copy has only in-frame clones and leaves some out. The sample lists 7,500 to 10,000 clones, under 85% occurring once. The specimen was ileum tissue, collected 500 to 550 days after intestinal transplant. These receptors were collected from a human patient who received an intestinal transplant, so some T cells may come from the graft donor.

The V and J genes are TRBV5-4 and TRBJ2-7, with a tentative D call TRBD1 (6 bases). The germline V gene encodes CDR1 SGHNT and CDR2 YYREEE (reference sequence). This CDR3 has 12 residues. V lost 4 bases and J lost 4, with 9 bases in between. The CDR3 protein is CASSAQGYEQYF. CDR3 in DNA: TGTGCCAGCAGCGCCCAGGGGTACGAGCAGTACTTC.

This chain connects TRBV5-6 to TRBJ1-2; tentative D call: TRBD1 (5 bases). Germline V gene lookup returns CDR1 SGHDT and CDR2 YYEEEE. Trimming shortened V by 1 base and J by 8 bases, and 9 bases separated the two germline ends. CDR3 size: 12 residues. CDR3 bases: TGTGCCAGCAGCTTGCAAGGGGACGGCTACACCTTC. This gives the protein CASSLQGDGYTF.

As concerns this clone: Mismatch with germline at one junction end may stem from a read error. Other DNA variants within this sample encode the same CDR3. The chain carries TRBV11-3 and TRBJ2-2; 7 bases are shared with TRBD2. The CDR3 is 14 amino acids. CDR1 is SGHNT, CDR2 YENEEA, per germline. CDR3 sequence: CASSLRAGDGELFF. The DNA for the CDR3 is TGTGCCAGCAGCTTACGGGCGGGGGACGGGGAGCTGTTCTTT.

In this sample, this clone turned up once. This chain connects TRBV30 to TRBJ1-2; D is perhaps TRBD1 (6 bases). The ends were cut back, 4 bases at V and 4 bases at J, with 10 bases in the middle. The CDR3 contains 12 residues. The germline gives CDR1 GTSNPN, CDR2 SVGIG (reference sequence). In DNA, the CDR3 is TGTGCCTGGACCAGGACAGCCTATGGCTACACCTTC. Protein sequence: CAWTRTAYGYTF.

This chain connects TRBV5-1 to TRBJ2-7; 8 bases match TRBD2. CDR1 SGHRS and CDR2 YFSETQ come from the germline V gene. V trimming: 4 bases; J trimming: 3 bases; junction bases outside the gene matches: 18. This CDR3 contains 18 residues. The CDR3 sequence: CASSLQGTSKFQGYEQYF. The DNA of the CDR3 is TGCGCCAGCAGCCTACAAGGGACTAGTAAATTTCAGGGCTACGAGCAGTACTTC.

The sample holds a few counts of this clone. The chain employs TRBV5-4 and TRBJ2-5; 7 bases fit TRBD1. Germline V CDR1 and CDR2: SGHNT, YYREEE (reference sequence). Trimming at V came to 3 bases and at J to 4 bases, leaving 3 bases not matched to a gene. The CDR3 spans 13 residues. CDR3 DNA sequence: TGTGCCAGCAGCTCCTGGACAGGAGAGACCCAGTACTTC. Protein: CASSSWTGETQYF.

V and J are TRBV6-5 and TRBJ1-2, with TRBD1 matching 10 bases. The germline V gene encodes CDR1 MNHEY and CDR2 SVGAGI. CDR3 length: 16 residues. Trimming took 2 bases from V and 6 from J; bases not matched to a gene: 9. The CDR3 region has the DNA TGTGCCAGCAGTTACGGAGACGGGACAGGGGTGGATGGCTACACCTTC. Translating it yields CASSYGDGTGVDGYTF.

This sequence joins TRBV6-9 and TRBJ1-4; 9 positions match TRBD1. The CDR3 sequence is 15 residues long. CDR1 MNHGY and CDR2 SVAAGI come from the germline V gene. J lost 5 bases, V lost 3 bases, and 4 bases had no gene match. The DNA for the CDR3 is TGTGCCAGCAGTTACACAGGGGGCGGGAATGAAAAACTGTTTTTT. Translating gives CASSYTGGGNEKLFF.

The gene calls are TRBV29-1 and TRBJ1-1; D may be TRBD1 (5 bases). Per germline, CDR1 SQVTM and CDR2 ANQGSEA. CDR3 length: 13 amino acids. V was cut by 7 bases and J by 4 bases, with 16 bases left in between. The CDR3 DNA reads as TGCAGCGGGACCGCAGGGAAAATCACTGAAGCTTTCTTT. Amino acids: CSGTAGKITEAFF.

The chain has TRBV25-1 and TRBJ2-1; D uncertain. Between the trimmed V and J ends, which lost 0 bases and 4 bases, there was a span of 7 bases. This CDR3 is 14 amino acids long. Germline lookup yields CDR1 MGHDK and CDR2 SYGVNS. As DNA, the CDR3 is TGTGCCAGCAGTGAATATAGAAGGTACAATGAGCAGTTCTTC. This encodes CASSEYRRYNEQFF.

The rearrangement joins TRBV7-2 to TRBJ2-1, with 7 bases matching TRBD2. Germline assignment: CDR1 SGHTA and CDR2 FQGNSA. The CDR3 contains 12 residues. Losses at the gene ends were 5 bases for V and 7 bases for J; bases not matched to a gene: 2. CDR3 region: CASSRTRNEQFF. The CDR3 coding sequence is TGTGCCAGCAGCCGGACTAGAAATGAGCAGTTCTTC. Variable domain in full (rest from reference TRBV7-2 and TRBJ2-1): GAGVSQSPSNKVTEKGKDVELRCDPISGHTALYWYRQSLGQGLEFLIYFQGNSAPDKSGLPSDRFSAERTGGSVSTLTIQRTQQEDSAVYLCASSRTRNEQFFGPGTRLTVL.

This chain links TRBV7-9 with TRBJ1-1; tentatively, D is TRBD1 (5 bases). This CDR3 region has 12 residues. Trimming cost V 3 bases and J 4 bases, with 6 bases left between them. Germline loops: CDR1 SEHNR, CDR2 FQNEAQ (reference sequence). The chain's CDR3 is CASSFGATEAFF. In nucleotides, the CDR3 is TGTGCCAGCAGCTTTGGGGCCACTGAAGCTTTCTTT.

The table lists this clone with a count of one. The chain recombines TRBV18 with TRBJ2-6, with D tentatively TRBD1 (6 bases). With 6 bases removed from V and 1 base from J, the gap between germline ends came to 19 bases. In germline, CDR1 is KGHSH, CDR2 LQKENI. The CDR3 loop spans 18 amino acids. CDR3 nucleotides: TGTGCCAGCTCCGTAGAGGTCAGGGGCTCTTCTGGGGCCAACGTCCTGACTTTC. This codes for CASSVEVRGSSGANVLTF.

The V call is TRBV7-8, the J call TRBJ2-7; either TRBD1 or TRBD2 may supply D (6 bases each). The CDR3 is 16 amino acids. Trimming pared 0 bases from V and 3 bases from J, leaving 15 bases between. From germline, CDR1 is SGHVS and CDR2 FQNEAQ. CDR3 protein: CASSLAPGAADYEQYF. CDR3 in DNA: TGTGCCAGCAGCTTAGCGCCGGGGGCTGCAGACTACGAGCAGTACTTC.

The chain joins TRBV7-3 to TRBJ1-5; 12 bases align to TRBD1. V lost 2 bases, J lost 2 bases, and 7 bases stayed unmatched. The V gene's germline CDR1 is SGHTA and CDR2 FQGTGA. The CDR3 contains 18 residues. The CDR3 sequence: CASSLAPGTGGCNQPQHF. The DNA for the CDR3 is TGTGCCAGCAGCTTAGCCCCCGGGACAGGGGGCTGCAATCAGCCCCAGCATTTT.

On this clone: Given a much more abundant clone one base away, this may be a read error. The J gene is TRBJ2-2, the V gene TRBV6-1; D possibly corresponds to TRBD1 (5 bases). This CDR3 has 15 residues. CDR1 is MNHNS, CDR2 SASEGT, per germline. Here the CDR3 reads CARSEPPDTTGELFF. The DNA for the CDR3 is TGTGCCCGCAGTGAGCCCCCGGACACGACCGGGGAGCTGTTTTTT.

This chain connects TRBV5-4 to TRBJ2-5; TRBD1 matches at 10 bases. Germline lookup yields CDR1 SGHNT and CDR2 YYREEE (reference sequence). The CDR3 is 14 residues long. V dropped 4 bases and J dropped 4; count of bases not matched to a gene: 4. This CDR3 reads CASSPRTGGETQYF. DNA of the CDR3: TGTGCCAGCAGCCCCCGGACAGGGGGAGAGACCCAGTACTTC.

This chain connects TRBV29-1 to TRBJ1-2; no definite D call. Germline-derived CDR1 and CDR2 are SQVTM and ANQGSEA. This CDR3 is 12 amino acids long. V gave up 8 bases and J gave up 6 bases, with 16 bases separating them. The CDR3 region is CSPLRSGDGYTF. Written as DNA, the CDR3 is TGCAGCCCCCTTAGGTCCGGGGATGGCTACACCTTC.

This clone was recorded a few times. This sequence joins TRBV6-5 and TRBJ2-3; TRBD2 might be the D (6 bases). V lost 4 bases to trimming and J lost 0 bases, with 8 bases between them. The CDR3 loop spans 14 amino acids. Germline V gene lookup returns CDR1 MNHEY and CDR2 SVGAGI. This chain's CDR3 is CASSLGTSTDTQYF. DNA for the CDR3: TGTGCCAGCAGTTTGGGGACTAGCACAGATACGCAGTATTTT.

The chain carries TRBV7-9 and TRBJ1-2; D perhaps matches TRBD1 (5 bases). The V and J ends lost 7 bases and 7 bases respectively, with 16 bases between them. CDR1 SEHNR and CDR2 FQNEAQ come from the germline V gene (reference sequence). There are 13 residues in the CDR3. The CDR3 region has the DNA TGTGCCAGCACCAGGGAGGGAGAGACTGGCTACACCTTC. It is translated as CASTREGETGYTF.

The table lists this clone with a few counts. V usage is TRBV5-1 and J usage is TRBJ1-1; D unclear. V dropped 0 bases and J dropped 9 bases, with 9 bases sitting between them. The germline CDR1 and CDR2 sequences are SGHRS and YFSETQ. This CDR3 is built from 12 residues. The CDR3 sequence is CASSLDRLKAFF. CDR3 coding DNA: TGCGCCAGCAGCTTGGACCGCCTCAAAGCTTTCTTT. Based on the CDR3 plus reference TRBV5-1 and TRBJ1-1, the full variable domain is KAGVTQTPRYLIKTRGQQVTLSCSPISGHRSVSWYQQTPGQGLQFLFEYFSETQRNKGNFPGRFSGRQFSNSRSEMNVSTLELGDSALYLCASSLDRLKAFFGQGTRLTVV.

The genes are TRBV7-2 and TRBJ1-5, with 8 nucleotides matching TRBD1. J was trimmed by 4 bases and V by 5 bases; bases with no gene match: 13. Germline CDR1 is SGHTA and CDR2 is FQGNSA. This CDR3 has 17 amino acids. CDR3: CASSKTLMTGENQPQHF. The CDR3 coding sequence is TGTGCCAGCAGCAAAACCTTAATGACAGGGGAGAATCAGCCCCAGCATTTT.

CDR3 protein: CAGKTGVMDTEAFF. The CDR3 DNA is TGTGCCGGAAAAACCGGGGTGATGGACACTGAAGCTTTCTTT. The chain carries TRBV28 and TRBJ1-1; D remains unclear. This CDR3 has 14 amino acids. Germline V gene sequence: CDR1 MDHEN, CDR2 SYDVKM. V lost 11 bases to trimming and J lost 3 bases, with 19 bases between them.

The CDR3 here is CASSDWDRNQPQHF. CDR3 coding DNA: TGTGCCAGCAGTGACTGGGACCGCAATCAGCCCCAGCATTTT. V is TRBV25-1 and J is TRBJ1-5, with TRBD1 as a possible D gene (5 bases). The CDR3 totals 14 residues. Trimming pared 3 bases from V and 2 bases from J, leaving 8 bases between. Germline lookup yields CDR1 MGHDK and CDR2 SYGVNS.

The V gene is TRBV30, the J gene TRBJ2-7; 7 bases are shared with TRBD1. V lost 8 bases and J lost 4; bases outside the gene matches: 8. The germline V gene has CDR1 GTSNPN and CDR2 SVGIG (reference sequence). CDR3 length: 12 amino acids. CDR3 protein: CAGTVGPYEQYF. CDR3 bases: TGTGCCGGGACAGTTGGGCCTTACGAGCAGTACTTC.

The V gene is TRBV4-1, the J gene TRBJ2-7; weak D call: TRBD2 (6 bases). Germline V CDR1 and CDR2: MGHRA, YSYEKL. The germline V and J ends were trimmed by 5 bases and 0 bases, with 8 bases remaining between them. The CDR3 consists of 13 residues. CDR3 amino acids: CASSAGISYEQYF. The CDR3, as DNA: TGCGCCAGCAGCGCGGGGATCTCCTACGAGCAGTACTTC.

The CDR3 DNA sequence: TGTGCCAGCAGCTATGGACAGGGTGGTACCGGGGAGCTGTTTTTT. As protein: CASSYGQGGTGELFF. This chain connects TRBV7-8 to TRBJ2-2; 8 nucleotides agree with TRBD1. With 4 bases clipped from V and 5 bases from J, the junction kept 6 bases outside the gene matches. The germline V gene has CDR1 SGHVS and CDR2 FQNEAQ. The CDR3 is made up of 15 amino acids.

J is TRBJ2-7 and V is TRBV5-1; the match to TRBD2 covers 10 bases. With 4 bases clipped from V and 6 bases from J, the junction kept 1 base outside the gene matches. Germline CDR1 is SGHRS and CDR2 is YFSETQ. CDR3 size: 12 residues. The CDR3 region has the DNA TGCGCCAGCAGCAGCGGGGGGGCCGAGCAGTACTTC. Its protein product is CASSSGGAEQYF.

This clone occurred a few times. The rearrangement uses TRBV18 and TRBJ1-1; a weak D match, TRBD1 (6 bases). The ends were cut back, 4 bases at V and 0 bases at J, with 12 bases in the middle. Germline loops: CDR1 KGHSH, CDR2 LQKENI. The CDR3 loop spans 15 amino acids. CDR3 amino acids: CASSQKGHLNTEAFF. The CDR3 nucleotides are TGTGCCAGCTCACAAAAGGGACACTTGAACACTGAAGCTTTCTTT.

The V gene is TRBV27, the J gene TRBJ2-1; TRBD2 matches 11 bases. Unmatched junction bases numbered 4, after V lost 5 bases and J lost 4 bases. This CDR3 contains 15 residues. The germline gives CDR1 MNHEY, CDR2 SMNVEV (reference sequence). CDR3: CASSPGTSGYNEQFF. The CDR3 nucleotides read TGTGCCAGCAGTCCCGGGACTAGCGGATACAATGAGCAGTTCTTC.